The 28 T cell receptor beta chains below were found in one sample sequenced in a study of regulatory T cells in long-lasting Graves disease. Time point specified: persistent/refractory GD, antithyroid drugs over 5 years with positive TRAb. Making the TCR library involved RNA that had been extracted from PBMCs. Sequencing libraries for TCR beta were prepared with iRepertoire HTBI primers and Arm-PCR of CDR3 regions. TCRdb processed the multiplex PCR reads anew with MiXCR; each CDR3 protein has one entry. The table lists hundreds of thousands of distinct CDR3 sequences, less than 25% of them singletons. The sequenced sample was peripheral blood mononuclear cells (PBMCs), obtained when the disease was refractory, from a patient treated with antithyroid drugs. These receptors originate from a female donor with Graves disease.

This clonotype was seen ten or more times. The rearrangement uses TRBV11-2 and TRBJ1-1; weak D call: TRBD1 (6 bases). This CDR3 region has 16 residues. CDR1 and CDR2 from the germline V gene are SGHAT and FQNNGV. The V end lost 7 bases, the J end lost 4 bases, and 22 bases lay between the germline ends. The CDR3 DNA sequence: TGTGCCAGCACCAACTCCTTGGGGGGCGCGGGCACTGAAGCTTTCTTT. It is translated as CASTNSLGGAGTEAFF.

In its sample, this clonotype was seen many times. This rearrangement joins TRBV2 to TRBJ2-7; 9 bases line up with TRBD2. The CDR3 covers 15 residues. The V segment lost 7 bases and the J segment 7 bases; nucleotides outside the gene matches: 14. Germline V lookup: CDR1 SNHLY, CDR2 FYNNEI. This chain's CDR3 is CASIPGGTSRSEQYF. In DNA, the CDR3 is TGTGCCAGCATCCCCGGGGGGACTAGCCGGTCGGAGCAGTACTTC.

The chain carries TRBV6-2 or TRBV6-3 and TRBJ1-6; 8 positions agree with TRBD1. CDR3 length equals 18 residues. With V trimmed by 5 bases and J by 7 bases, 16 bases remained unmatched. CDR1 and CDR2 (germline): MNHEY, SVGEGT. The CDR3 DNA reads as TGTGCCAGCAGTGAATATGCCGGAAGGACAGGGATAAATTCACCCCTCCACTTT. It codes for CASSEYAGRTGINSPLHF.

The chain is built from TRBV12-5 and TRBJ1-1, with D possibly being TRBD1 (5 bases). From germline, CDR1 is LGHNT and CDR2 FRNRAP. There are 14 residues in the CDR3. Trimming pared 4 bases from V and 0 bases from J, leaving 9 bases between. CDR3 sequence: CASGSSGLNTEAFF. In DNA form, the CDR3 reads TGTGCTAGTGGTTCATCAGGGTTGAACACTGAAGCTTTCTTT.

This clonotype was recorded many times. V gene TRBV12-3 or TRBV12-4 combines with J gene TRBJ1-1; D may be TRBD1 (5 bases). V was trimmed by 0 bases and J by 0 bases, leaving 8 bases between them. This CDR3 spans 15 amino acids. For the CDR3, the DNA is TGTGCCAGCAGTTTAGCGCAGGACATGAACACTGAAGCTTTCTTT. Protein sequence: CASSLAQDMNTEAFF.

The chain combines TRBV28 with TRBJ2-7, with 8 bases matching TRBD1. After removal of 4 bases from V and 2 bases from J, the junction contained 4 bases not matched to a gene. This CDR3 contains 14 residues. CDR1 is MDHEN, CDR2 SYDVKM, per germline. The CDR3 nucleotides are TGTGCCAGCAGTTCGGGACAGGTCCCCTACGAGCAGTACTTC. The encoded protein is CASSSGQVPYEQYF. The entire variable domain, with the rest obtained from reference TRBV28 and TRBJ2-7, is as follows: DVKVTQSSRYLVKRTGEKVFLECVQDMDHENMFWYRQDPGLGLRLIYFSYDVKMKEKGDIPEGYSVSREKKERFSLILESASTNQTSMYLCASSSGQVPYEQYFGPGTRLTVT.

V and J are TRBV28 and TRBJ2-3, with a tentative D call TRBD2 (5 bases). CDR3 length equals 17 residues. The V gene lost 2 bases and the J gene lost 1 base, with 16 bases spanning the gap. Per germline, CDR1 MDHEN and CDR2 SYDVKM. CDR3 sequence: CASSLRFLRRGTDTQYF. The CDR3 bases are TGTGCCAGCAGTTTAAGGTTCCTCCGGCGGGGCACAGATACGCAGTATTTT.

Many counts were recorded for this clonotype. Germline and junction disagree at one end, which may indicate a read error. The rearrangement joins TRBV5-1 to TRBJ2-7; TRBD2 agrees at 11 bases. Germline CDR1 and CDR2: SGHRS and YFSETQ. This CDR3 contains 14 residues. CDR3 nucleotides: TGTGCCAGCAGTTCGACTAGCGGGACCTACGAGCAGTACTTC. Amino acids: CASSSTSGTYEQYF.

The table lists this clonotype with a count of one. At one boundary the junction diverges from the germline segment, which might be a read error. This chain links TRBV11-2 with TRBJ1-1, with D unresolved. The CDR3 is 12 amino acids. CDR1 is SGHAT and CDR2 is FQNNGV in the germline V gene. CDR3 nucleotides: TGTGCCAGCAGCTTAGGGGTCACTGAAACTTTCTTT. Translated, it gives CASSLGVTETFF.

This clonotype has a count of ten or more. V gene TRBV7-2 combines with J gene TRBJ1-6; 9 nucleotides agree with TRBD1. The ends lost 5 bases at V and 8 bases at J; junction bases unmatched: 7. The CDR3 is made up of 15 amino acids. Germline values: CDR1 SGHTA, CDR2 FQGNSA. The CDR3 DNA reads TGTGCCAGCAGCCCTCGACAGGGGGTGGATTCACCCCTCCACTTT. It yields the protein CASSPRQGVDSPLHF.

The CDR3 is CASSFRGPSDTQYF. Here the CDR3 DNA reads TGTGCCAGCAGCTTTCGTGGGCCGTCAGATACGCAGTATTTT. This rearrangement joins TRBV11-1 to TRBJ2-3, with D uncertain. The CDR3 runs 14 residues. Germline V gene sequence: CDR1 SGHAT, CDR2 FQDESV (reference sequence). V lost 3 bases, J lost 4 bases, and 11 bases lay in between.

This clonotype was found a few times. The rearrangement joins TRBV7-3 to TRBJ2-2, with D tentatively TRBD2 (5 bases). The ends were cut back, 5 bases at V and 7 bases at J, with 20 bases in the middle. This CDR3 region has 16 residues. The germline V gene has CDR1 SGHTA and CDR2 FQGTGA. CDR3 loop: CASSPGGRDGDGELFF. The CDR3 nucleotides read TGTGCCAGCAGCCCCGGTGGACGGGATGGTGACGGGGAGCTGTTTTTT.

The chain joins TRBV18 to TRBJ1-4; D is undetermined. Germline loops: CDR1 KGHSH, CDR2 LQKENI. This CDR3 has 12 amino acids. V lost 3 bases and J lost 15, with 14 bases in between. The CDR3 region has the DNA TGTGCCAGCTCACCTACGGACGGAAGGATGTTTTTT. Residues: CASSPTDGRMFF.

This clonotype has a count of ten or more. CDR3 DNA: TGTGCCTGGAGTGTGGGAGGGCAGAAAGCTTTCTTT. This encodes CAWSVGGQKAFF. The rearrangement links TRBV30 to TRBJ1-1; D ambiguous. This CDR3 is 12 amino acids long. The V gene's germline CDR1 is GTSNPN and CDR2 SVGIG (reference sequence). V lost 0 bases and J lost 9, with 11 bases in between. Looking up the rest from reference TRBV30 and TRBJ1-1 gives the full variable domain: SQTIHQWPATLVQPVGSPLSLECTVEGTSNPNLYWYRQAAGRGLQLLFYSVGIGQISSEVPQNLSASRPQDRQFILSSKKLLLSDSGFYLCAWSVGGQKAFFGQGTRLTVV.

V usage is TRBV19 and J usage is TRBJ2-1, with no clear D. The V and J ends lost 3 bases and 6 bases respectively, with 6 bases between them. The CDR3 has 12 amino acids. Germline lookup yields CDR1 LNHDA and CDR2 SQIVND (reference sequence). The CDR3 region is CASSIRPNEQFF. DNA of the CDR3: TGTGCCAGTAGTATCCGGCCCAATGAGCAGTTCTTC.

This clonotype has more than one count but fewer than ten. The genes are TRBV6-1 and TRBJ2-7; a weak D match, TRBD2 (5 bases). Germline-derived CDR1 and CDR2 are MNHNS and SASEGT. V gave up 10 bases and J gave up 4 bases, with 14 bases separating them. This CDR3 contains 12 residues. CDR3 DNA sequence: TGTGCCACCCGGGATTCTTATTACGAGCAGTACTTC. This translates into CATRDSYYEQYF.

This clonotype turned up a few times. V usage is TRBV6-2 or TRBV6-3 and J usage is TRBJ2-1, with TRBD1 identical over 10 bases. CDR3 length equals 15 residues. J gave up 7 bases and V 1 base, and 4 bases lay outside the gene matches. Germline CDR1 MNHEY, CDR2 SVGEGT. The CDR3 protein is CASSYLRGQGNEQFF. CDR3 nucleotides: TGTGCCAGCAGTTACTTGCGGGGACAGGGGAATGAGCAGTTCTTC.

In its sample, this clonotype was seen many times. This chain uses TRBV12-3 or TRBV12-4 with TRBJ2-2; D is perhaps TRBD1 or TRBD2 (5 bases each). Trimming took 3 bases from V and 0 from J, leaving 14 bases between them. This CDR3 contains 17 residues. The CDR3 sequence: CASSFGMGVSNTGELFF. CDR3 sequence (DNA): TGTGCCAGCAGTTTCGGAATGGGGGTCTCGAACACCGGGGAGCTGTTTTTT.

This clonotype was observed at least ten times. The chain uses TRBV5-1 and TRBJ2-2; D is perhaps TRBD2 (6 bases). V was trimmed by 3 bases and J by 0 bases, leaving 9 bases between them. The germline gives CDR1 SGHRS, CDR2 YFSETQ. CDR3 length: 15 amino acids. CDR3 coding DNA: TGCGCCAGCAGCTGGGGAGGACCGAACACCGGGGAGCTGTTTTTT. Translation: CASSWGGPNTGELFF.

V is TRBV20-1 and J is TRBJ1-1; D uncertain. CDR1 and CDR2 from the germline V gene are DFQATT and SNEGSKA (reference sequence). The germline V and J ends were trimmed by 8 bases and 1 base, with 14 bases remaining between them. The CDR3 loop spans 13 amino acids. CDR3 sequence (DNA): TGCAGTCATATCCCCGGGCAGAACACTGAAGCTTTCTTT. This encodes CSHIPGQNTEAFF.

The table lists this clonotype with many counts. The genes are TRBV12-3 or TRBV12-4 and TRBJ1-5, with D possibly matching TRBD1 (5 bases). CDR3 length equals 15 residues. Trimming pared 3 bases from V and 7 bases from J, leaving 16 bases between. The CDR3 spells CASSFGTMSMQPQHF. Written as DNA, the CDR3 is TGTGCCAGCAGTTTTGGGACTATGAGCATGCAGCCCCAGCATTTT.

This clonotype was recorded many times. V gene TRBV6-1 combines with J gene TRBJ2-7, with 15 positions matching TRBD2. Germline V gene data show CDR1 as MNHNS and CDR2 as SASEGT. Trimming at V came to 6 bases and at J to 7 bases, leaving 10 bases not matched to a gene. The CDR3 has 16 amino acids. The CDR3 loop is CASSRGLAGGLREQYF. CDR3 in DNA: TGTGCCAGCAGCCGCGGACTAGCGGGAGGGCTGAGGGAGCAGTACTTC.

The V gene is TRBV4-1, the J gene TRBJ2-3; D may be TRBD1 (6 bases). The length of the CDR3 is 16 residues. Germline CDR1 MGHRA, CDR2 YSYEKL. The V end was cut by 4 bases, the J end by 3 bases, with 17 bases between. In DNA form, the CDR3 reads TGCGCCAGCAGCCGAGACGCAGGGGTTAGGACAGATACGCAGTATTTT. Encoded protein: CASSRDAGVRTDTQYF.

This clonotype came up a few times. The V and J genes are TRBV2 and TRBJ1-1; D remains unclear. This CDR3 region has 11 residues. Deletions cut 4 bases from V and 10 bases from J, with 10 bases between. CDR1 and CDR2 from the germline V gene are SNHLY and FYNNEI. The CDR3 bases are TGTGCCAGCAGTGCGGGAGATCGAGCTTTCTTT. Translation gives CASSAGDRAFF. Drawing the rest from reference TRBV2 and TRBJ1-1, the complete variable domain is EPEVTQTPSHQVTQMGQEVILRCVPISNHLYFYWYRQILGQKVEFLVSFYNNEISEKSEIFDDQFSVERPDGSNFTLKIRSTKLEDSAMYFCASSAGDRAFFGQGTRLTVV.

This chain uses TRBV7-8 with TRBJ1-5, with 7 bases that match TRBD1. Germline values: CDR1 SGHVS, CDR2 FQNEAQ. With V trimmed by 5 bases and J by 4 bases, 8 bases remained unmatched. The CDR3 extends over 15 amino acids. The CDR3 is CASSETGTANQPQHF. The CDR3 region has the DNA TGTGCCAGCAGCGAGACCGGGACAGCAAATCAGCCCCAGCATTTT.

In its sample, this clonotype was seen a few times. The V and J genes are TRBV4-2 and TRBJ2-7, with 13 bases lining up with TRBD2. Germline-derived CDR1 and CDR2 are LGHNA and YNFKEQ. After removal of 2 bases from V and 5 bases from J, the junction contained 9 bases not matched to a gene. This CDR3 contains 17 residues. CDR3 coding DNA: TGTGCCAGCAGCCAATCAGGACTAGCGGGAGAAGGGGACGAGCAGTACTTC. This translates into CASSQSGLAGEGDEQYF.

This clonotype has a handful of counts. CDR3 sequence: CASSFPVAGVRSEETQYF. CDR3 sequence (DNA): TGTGCCAGCAGCTTCCCCGTAGCGGGAGTGAGGTCGGAGGAGACCCAGTACTTC. This chain connects TRBV7-9 to TRBJ2-5; TRBD2 matches at 9 bases. The CDR3 length is 18 residues. Trimming at V came to 3 bases and at J to 5 bases, leaving 16 bases not matched to a gene. Germline V lookup: CDR1 SEHNR, CDR2 FQNEAQ (reference sequence).

This chain connects TRBV10-3 to TRBJ1-4; D possibly corresponds to TRBD1 (6 bases). V lost 9 bases and J lost 3, with 11 bases in between. The germline CDR1 and CDR2 sequences are ENHRY and SYGVKD. This CDR3 has 13 residues. The DNA of the CDR3 is TGTGCCATTAGGGACACCCCTAATGAAAAACTGTTTTTT. Protein product: CAIRDTPNEKLFF.